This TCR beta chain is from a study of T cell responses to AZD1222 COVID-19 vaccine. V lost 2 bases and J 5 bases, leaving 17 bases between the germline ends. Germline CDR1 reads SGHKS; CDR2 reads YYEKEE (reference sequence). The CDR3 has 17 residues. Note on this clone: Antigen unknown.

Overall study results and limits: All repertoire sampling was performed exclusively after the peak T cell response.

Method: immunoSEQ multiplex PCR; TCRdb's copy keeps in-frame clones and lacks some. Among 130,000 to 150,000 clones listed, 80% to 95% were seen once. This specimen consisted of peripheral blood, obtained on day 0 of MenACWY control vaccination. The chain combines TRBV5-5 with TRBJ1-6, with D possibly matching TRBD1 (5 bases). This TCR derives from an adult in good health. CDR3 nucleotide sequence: TGTGCCAGCAGCTTTTATCAGGGAAGAGCGGATAATTCACCCCTCCACTTT. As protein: CASSFYQGRADNSPLHF.